The source of this T cell receptor (beta chain) is a study of cytomegalovirus exposure and HLA in healthy donors. The PCR made use of 60 Vbeta and 13 Jbeta primers. Clones were sequenced by immunoSEQ multiplex PCR, and TCRdb holds only the in-frame ones, with some missing. The data contain approximately 150,000 clones, roughly 80% of them singletons. Study findings and constraints: Whilst most TCR sequences proved rare, a subset of public TCRs occurred across many donors. Later examination showed HLA-associated TCR beta chains had greater clonal expansion than equally common others.

Of note for this clone: No antigen is known for it.

The V gene's germline CDR1 is MDHEN and CDR2 SYDVKM. V shed 6 bases and J 0 bases; nucleotides not matched to a gene: 13. This CDR3 is 18 amino acids long. The rearrangement joins TRBV28 to TRBJ2-3; 9 bases match TRBD2. The sequencing input was PBMCs. The clonotype originates from a man younger than 30 in good health and CMV-seropositive. The CDR3 DNA follows: TGTGCCAGCAGGAAAACATTAGGGACTAGCCGAAGCACAGATACGCAGTATTTT. It translates to CASRKTLGTSRSTDTQYF. The full variable domain, in which reference TRBV28 and TRBJ2-3 provide the parts outside the CDR3, is DVKVTQSSRYLVKRTGEKVFLECVQDMDHENMFWYRQDPGLGLRLIYFSYDVKMKEKGDIPEGYSVSREKKERFSLILESASTNQTSMYLCASRKTLGTSRSTDTQYFGPGTRLTVL.